Below are 22 T cell receptor beta chains sequenced from a single sample in a study of T cell repertoires in cytomegalovirus infection. TCRdb reanalysed the reads using MiXCR and keeps one entry per CDR3 protein. Seen here are fewer than 250,000 distinct CDR3 sequences, 9% to 15% observed once, and the top ten hold 1.6%. Material: PBMCs. The receptors come from a human donor in good health (CMV status not recorded). Some clones in this sample may be carry-over from other donors' samples.

The chain combines TRBV3-1 with TRBJ1-1; D gene unclear. V was shortened by 2 bases and J by 3 bases, with 10 bases between the two germline ends. Per germline, CDR1 LGHDT and CDR2 YNNKEL (reference sequence). CDR3 length: 14 amino acids. CDR3 in DNA: TGTGCCAGCAGCCAACAGCTTTTTGACACTGAAGCTTTCTTT. This translates into CASSQQLFDTEAFF.

This clonotype was observed many times. CDR3 sequence (DNA): TGTGCCAGCAGCCCGGGACTAGAGGGCAATGAGCAGTTCTTC. As protein: CASSPGLEGNEQFF. The chain is built from TRBV11-3 and TRBJ2-1, with 8 nucleotides matching TRBD2. With V trimmed by 5 bases and J by 6 bases, 6 bases remained unmatched. Per the germline V gene, CDR1 is SGHNT and CDR2 is YENEEA. CDR3 length equals 14 residues.

This clonotype was seen at least ten times. The chain couples TRBV7-2 to TRBJ1-6; no reliable D call. Germline values: CDR1 SGHTA, CDR2 FQGNSA. The length of the CDR3 is 16 residues. The V gene lost 2 bases and the J gene lost 9 bases, with 17 bases spanning the gap. In DNA, the CDR3 is TGTGCCAGCAGCTTAAATGGGCGCTCGGAAGGTTCACCCCTCCACTTT. Translating it yields CASSLNGRSEGSPLHF. Variable domain in full (rest from reference TRBV7-2 and TRBJ1-6): GAGVSQSPSNKVTEKGKDVELRCDPISGHTALYWYRQSLGQGLEFLIYFQGNSAPDKSGLPSDRFSAERTGGSVSTLTIQRTQQEDSAVYLCASSLNGRSEGSPLHFGNGTRLTVT.

The chain recombines TRBV3-1 with TRBJ2-2; D not certain. CDR1 LGHDT and CDR2 YNNKEL come from the germline V gene (reference sequence). The V gene lost 0 bases and the J gene lost 9 bases, with 14 bases spanning the gap. The CDR3 has 15 residues. The CDR3 is CASSQDLVAGRELFF. CDR3 in DNA: TGTGCCAGCAGCCAAGATCTAGTGGCTGGAAGGGAGCTGTTTTTT.

This clonotype came up many times. The J gene is TRBJ2-2, the V gene TRBV7-3, with no clear D. V shed 5 bases and J shed 5 bases, with 9 bases lying between them. CDR1 and CDR2 from the germline V gene are SGHTA and FQGTGA. The CDR3 is 13 amino acids. The CDR3 DNA is TGTGCCAGCAGCCTCATGCGTACCGGGGAGCTGTTTTTT. Encoded protein: CASSLMRTGELFF.

The chain is built from TRBV6-1 and TRBJ2-5, with 8 bases fitting TRBD1. The CDR3 covers 13 residues. Germline V gene lookup returns CDR1 MNHNS and CDR2 SASEGT. V was pared by 5 bases and J by 5 bases, with 4 bases of the junction left unmatched. In nucleotides, the CDR3 is TGTGCCAGCAGTAGGACAGGGTCGGAGACCCAGTACTTC. Translated, it gives CASSRTGSETQYF.

At least ten counts were recorded for this clonotype. The genes are TRBV9 and TRBJ1-1, with TRBD1 matching 7 bases. The CDR3 is made up of 14 amino acids. Germline V gene sequence: CDR1 SGDLS, CDR2 YYNGEE. J lost 3 bases, V lost 0 bases, and 2 bases had no gene match. CDR3 loop: CASSVGGGHTEAFF. The CDR3 DNA is TGTGCCAGCAGCGTAGGAGGGGGCCACACTGAAGCTTTCTTT.

This clonotype appeared a few times. The chain has TRBV28 and TRBJ1-2; the D gene is possibly TRBD1 (5 bases). CDR3 size: 12 residues. Trimming cost V 4 bases and J 8 bases, with 11 bases left between them. CDR1 MDHEN and CDR2 SYDVKM come from the germline V gene. The CDR3 loop is CASSSGLRGYTF. CDR3 coding DNA: TGTGCCAGCAGTTCAGGGTTACGAGGCTACACCTTC.

This clonotype has at least ten counts. This chain links TRBV7-2 with TRBJ2-2; TRBD2 might be the D (6 bases). Trimming stripped 3 bases from V and 0 bases from J, with 8 bases between. This CDR3 has 15 amino acids. Germline-derived CDR1 and CDR2 are SGHTA and FQGNSA. This CDR3 is CASSFGGANTGELFF. The DNA of the CDR3 is TGTGCCAGCAGCTTCGGCGGGGCGAACACCGGGGAGCTGTTTTTT.

This clonotype was recorded many times. V is TRBV7-8 and J is TRBJ1-2; tentatively, D is TRBD1 (5 bases). The CDR3 totals 14 residues. Germline-derived CDR1 and CDR2 are SGHVS and FQNEAQ. V shed 5 bases and J shed 2 bases, with 12 bases lying between them. The CDR3 DNA follows: TGTGCCAGCAGCCCGGGACTGATAAACTATGGCTACACCTTC. Translation gives CASSPGLINYGYTF.

There are many counts of this clonotype. V is TRBV7-2 and J is TRBJ1-5; D is ambiguous. V lost 1 base, J lost 11 bases, and 12 bases lay in between. This CDR3 contains 13 residues. From germline, CDR1 is SGHTA and CDR2 FQGNSA. CDR3 nucleotide sequence: TGTGCCAGCAGCTTAGATCCTGCCCCAGCCCAGCATTTT. Protein sequence: CASSLDPAPAQHF.

A single count supports this clonotype. This sequence joins TRBV20-1 and TRBJ2-7, with 8 bases identical to TRBD1. CDR3 length equals 18 residues. V lost 2 bases and J lost 5; bases outside the gene matches: 20. Germline lookup yields CDR1 DFQATT and CDR2 SNEGSKA (reference sequence). CDR3 bases: TGCAGTGCTAGACCGTTCGGCAGGGGGCGGAAAGATAGGAACGAGCAGTACTTC. It is translated as CSARPFGRGRKDRNEQYF.

The V and J genes are TRBV20-1 and TRBJ2-7; weak D call: TRBD2 (6 bases). The CDR3 sequence is 13 residues long. Trimming shortened V by 5 bases and J by 3 bases, and 14 bases separated the two germline ends. CDR1 is DFQATT and CDR2 is SNEGSKA in the germline V gene (reference sequence). The CDR3 DNA reads TGCAGTGCTCCCGCGGGACTGTACTACGAGCAGTACTTC. Its translation is CSAPAGLYYEQYF.

This clonotype came up many times. The V and J genes are TRBV28 and TRBJ1-1; weak D call: TRBD1 (5 bases). V dropped 3 bases and J dropped 0 bases, with 14 bases sitting between them. CDR3 length: 16 residues. CDR1 is MDHEN and CDR2 is SYDVKM in the germline V gene. CDR3 protein: CASSFFQGNMNTEAFF. The DNA of the CDR3 is TGTGCCAGCAGTTTTTTTCAGGGAAACATGAACACTGAAGCTTTCTTT.

This clonotype was seen many times. The V gene is TRBV7-3, the J gene TRBJ2-5; possibly TRBD1 for D (5 bases). Germline V gene sequence: CDR1 SGHTA, CDR2 FQGTGA. V was cut by 1 base and J by 5 bases, with 17 bases left in between. The CDR3 length is 16 residues. CDR3 nucleotides: TGTGCCAGCAGCTTAAGGGGCAGGGCCTTAGGGGAGACCCAGTACTTC. Translated: CASSLRGRALGETQYF. Full variable domain (missing parts from reference TRBV7-3 and TRBJ2-5): GAGVSQTPSNKVTEKGKYVELRCDPISGHTALYWYRQSLGQGPEFLIYFQGTGAADDSGLPNDRFFAVRPEGSVSTLKIQRTERGDSAVYLCASSLRGRALGETQYFGPGTRLLVL.

There are many counts of this clonotype. This sequence joins TRBV20-1 and TRBJ2-5; D is possibly TRBD1 (5 bases). Germline assignment: CDR1 DFQATT and CDR2 SNEGSKA (reference sequence). The CDR3 sequence is 15 residues long. The V and J ends lost 4 bases and 2 bases respectively, with 17 bases between them. CDR3 nucleotide sequence: TGCAGTGCTAAAGTAGTTAGGGGCACTCAAGAGACCCAGTACTTC. This translates into CSAKVVRGTQETQYF.

The J gene is TRBJ2-3, the V gene TRBV4-3; D may be TRBD1 (6 bases). V was shortened by 0 bases and J by 1 base, with 11 bases between the two germline ends. This CDR3 spans 16 amino acids. The germline CDR1 and CDR2 sequences are LGHNA and YSLEER. The CDR3 nucleotides are TGCGCCAGCAGCCAAGAAGGGGGTCTGGGCACAGATACGCAGTATTTT. Its protein product is CASSQEGGLGTDTQYF.

The sample holds a few counts of this clonotype. At one boundary the junction diverges from the germline segment, which might be a read error. The J gene is TRBJ1-4, the V gene TRBV4-1; a weak D match, TRBD1 (6 bases). Germline V lookup: CDR1 MGHRA, CDR2 YSYEKL. This CDR3 region has 15 residues. The CDR3: CASSLEGATNEKLFF. Written as DNA, the CDR3 is TGTGCCAGCAGCCTGGAGGGGGCAACTAATGAAAAACTGTTTTTT.

In this sample, this clonotype turned up a few times. This rearrangement joins TRBV6-2 or TRBV6-3 to TRBJ2-1; possible D gene TRBD2, 5 bases. There are 16 residues in the CDR3. Between the trimmed V and J ends, which lost 0 bases and 1 base, there was a span of 10 bases. Germline V CDR1 and CDR2: MNHEY, SVGEGT. CDR3 region: CASSYSGLPSYNEQFF. The DNA of the CDR3 is TGTGCCAGCAGTTACTCTGGACTCCCTTCCTACAATGAGCAGTTCTTC.

This clonotype was found many times. The chain employs TRBV28 and TRBJ2-7; 12 bases are a match to TRBD1. The CDR3 runs to 16 residues. CDR1 and CDR2 from the germline V gene are MDHEN and SYDVKM. Trimming cost V 8 bases and J 5 bases; bases outside gene matches: 13. The CDR3 loop reads CASPPAGTGGSDEQYF. Here the CDR3 DNA reads TGTGCCAGCCCGCCCGCGGGGACAGGGGGCAGCGACGAGCAGTACTTC.

The sample holds a few counts of this clonotype. This chain connects TRBV12-3 or TRBV12-4 to TRBJ1-2; D is ambiguous. The CDR3 is made up of 14 amino acids. The V end was cut by 6 bases, the J end by 4 bases, with 15 bases between. CDR3 in DNA: TGTGCCAGCAGCCACCCGACAATTGTCTATGGCTACACCTTC. As protein: CASSHPTIVYGYTF.

On this clonotype: Relative to the germline gene, one junction end is altered; a read error may explain this. The CDR3 is CASSLGREASVRYYNVQFF. The CDR3 DNA is TGTGCCAGCAGCCTAGGGCGGGAGGCTTCAGTAAGGTACTACAATGTGCAGTTCTTC. This rearrangement joins TRBV28 to TRBJ2-1, with TRBD2 identical over 8 bases. CDR1 and CDR2 (germline): MDHEN, SYDVKM. The length of the CDR3 is 19 residues.